This T cell receptor beta chain is drawn from a study of blood T cell repertoires in COVID-19 (dated by TCRdb to about 2020). Some background on the complete study: Samples covering the acute and convalescent phases of COVID-19 were provided by collaborators in the United States, Italy and Spain. Where available, HLA class I and class II types were taken from metadata supplied by the sample provider and were not determined by assay-based typing. A freely available public database, intended as a resource for researchers studying the immune response to SARS-CoV-2, is where the repertoires were released. A de-identified subject ID, COVID-19 status, age in years and sex were almost always included in the sample metadata. The samples were drawn from two sources: the first 160 participants of the ongoing ImmuneRACE study, and 1,254 subjects contributed by 6 global collaborators. The dataset comprised deeply sampled blood TCRbeta repertoires from subjects exposed to, actively infected with, or recovered from COVID-19. The material from the prospective study consisted of cDNA or gDNA derived from T cells, B-cell-depleted T cells, or PBMCs.

Per the germline V gene (reference sequence), LGHDT is the CDR1 and YNNKEL is the CDR2. Including the terminal cysteine and phenylalanine, the CDR3 comprises 15 residues. The retained sequence is limited to the CDR3, 45 bases, with the frame set at the first base. V is pared back by 4 bases and J by 3 bases, with 13 bases lying between the germline termini. What the authors observed across the whole study: The quantity of clinical and demographic metadata differed by source and by participant and was supplied without curation.

On this clone: Its antigen has not been determined. Base qualities are not provided; no much larger clone lies one nucleotide away.

Collaborating institutions collected whole blood in K2EDTA tubes following their own protocols. For TCRbeta analysis, collaborators shipped samples in one of three forms: frozen whole blood, isolated PBMCs, or DNA extracted from either of those sample types. TCRbeta CDR3 regions were amplified from genomic DNA by means of the immunoSEQ Assay, a bias-controlled multiplex PCR. The original methods were these. Within the assay, amplification of reference gene primers was used to estimate how many nucleated cells each sample contained. To quantify the absolute abundance of each unique TCRbeta CDR3 rearrangement, sequence reads were collapsed and filtered. For each sample, productive Simpson clonality was calculated by taking the square root of Simpson's diversity index across productive rearrangements. TCRdb stores this immuneACCESS table with in-frame sequences only. Part of the clones is absent; in the studies checked, under half of the shortfall reflects unresolved V genes, and no reason is known for the rest. V and J calls and clone size are as listed in that table; D and trimming were resolved from the DNA. For this sample the table gives about 50,000 clones, of which roughly 80% were detected only once. Of the sample, around 9.1% is held by the ten largest clones.

This chain is built from TRBV3-1 (or the pseudogene TRBV3-2) and TRBJ1-3, with TRBD1 tentatively as D gene (6 bases match). Sequenced input: peripheral blood. The sequence derives from a man in his sixties with acute or convalescent COVID-19. The encoded CDR3 is CASSPVQGIGNTIYF. The DNA reads as follows: TGTGCCAGCAGCCCAGTGCAGGGGATTGGAAACACCATATATTTT.